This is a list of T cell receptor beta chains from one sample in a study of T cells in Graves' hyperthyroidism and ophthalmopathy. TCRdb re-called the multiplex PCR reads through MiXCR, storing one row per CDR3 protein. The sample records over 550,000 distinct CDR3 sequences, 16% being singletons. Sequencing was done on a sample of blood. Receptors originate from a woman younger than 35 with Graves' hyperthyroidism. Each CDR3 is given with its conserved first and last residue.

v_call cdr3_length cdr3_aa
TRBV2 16 CASSPSLRMSKNIQYF
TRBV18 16 CASSPTSGRTHNEQFF
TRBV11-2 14 CASRPGTDNSPLHF
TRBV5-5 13 CASSLVVGTEAFF
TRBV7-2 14 CASSPRQNTGELFF
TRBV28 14 CASSLGGAGDTQYF
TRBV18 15 CASSPIGGITDTQYF
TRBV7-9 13 CASSLERADTIYF
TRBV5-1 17 CASTGELAGGSTDTQYF
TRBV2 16 CASSDPLAGGSQPQHF
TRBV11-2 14 CASSFQGGGTEAFF
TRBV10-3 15 CATGTSGRTYNEQFF
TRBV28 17 CASSPQTGLLGNQPQHF
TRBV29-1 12 CSVEGLDDEQYF
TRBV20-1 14 CSARVYRITDTQYF
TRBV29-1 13 CSGGGVFAETQYF
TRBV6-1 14 CASRNGGGRETQYF
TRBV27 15 CASSFGLAGGREQYF
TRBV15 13 CATSTQGANVVIF
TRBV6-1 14 CASSQDWQSYGYTF
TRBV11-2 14 CASSLDGLAYEQYF
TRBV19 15 CATASRLLQRETQYF
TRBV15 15 CATSKLLFSYNEQFF
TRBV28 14 CASSLGPLTDTQYF
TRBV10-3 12 CAISKMNTEAFF
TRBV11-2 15 CASSFLGQGKETQYF
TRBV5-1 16 CASSLTTGARTDTQYF
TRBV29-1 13 CSVEEVFTHEQYF
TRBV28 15 CASSRPALAGNIQYF
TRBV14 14 CASSPQGQTGELFF
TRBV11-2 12 CASSFQGSGYTF
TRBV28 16 CASRHRQGRVPDTQYF
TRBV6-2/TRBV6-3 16 CASSWDGASMNTEAFF
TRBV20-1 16 CSAKRPGTGGGGEQYF
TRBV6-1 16 CATAAQPLSGANVLTF
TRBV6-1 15 CASSAGTGSLYEQYF
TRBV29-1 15 CSVGRGGAANYGYTF
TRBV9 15 CASSPRDPGAAGYTF